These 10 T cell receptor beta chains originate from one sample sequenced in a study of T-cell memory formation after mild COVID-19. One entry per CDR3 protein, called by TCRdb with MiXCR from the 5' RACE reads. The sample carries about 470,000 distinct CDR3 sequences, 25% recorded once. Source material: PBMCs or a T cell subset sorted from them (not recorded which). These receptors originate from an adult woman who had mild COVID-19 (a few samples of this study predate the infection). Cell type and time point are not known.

The CDR3 loop is CASRGWTTDTQYF. The DNA of the CDR3 is TGTGCCAGCCGGGGCTGGACCACAGATACGCAGTATTTT. The chain has TRBV12-3 or TRBV12-4 and TRBJ2-3; D may be TRBD1 or TRBD2 (5 bases each). Trimming cost V 8 bases and J 2 bases, with 11 bases left between them. The CDR3 sequence is 13 residues long.

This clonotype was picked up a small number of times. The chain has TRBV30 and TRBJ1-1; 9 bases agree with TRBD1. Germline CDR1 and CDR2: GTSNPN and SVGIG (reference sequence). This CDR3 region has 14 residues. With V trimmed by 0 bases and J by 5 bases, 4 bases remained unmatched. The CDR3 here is CAWSVDRGKTEAFF. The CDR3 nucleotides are TGTGCCTGGAGTGTTGACAGGGGGAAGACTGAAGCTTTCTTT. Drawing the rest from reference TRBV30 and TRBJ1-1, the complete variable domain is SQTIHQWPATLVQPVGSPLSLECTVEGTSNPNLYWYRQAAGRGLQLLFYSVGIGQISSEVPQNLSASRPQDRQFILSSKKLLLSDSGFYLCAWSVDRGKTEAFFGQGTRLTVV.

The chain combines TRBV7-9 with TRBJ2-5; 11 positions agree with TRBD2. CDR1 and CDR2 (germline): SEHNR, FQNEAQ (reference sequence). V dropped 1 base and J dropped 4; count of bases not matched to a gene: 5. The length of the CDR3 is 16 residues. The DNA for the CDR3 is TGTGCCAGCAGCTTAGTAGCGGGAGGGCCCTTAGAGACCCAGTACTTC. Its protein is CASSLVAGGPLETQYF.

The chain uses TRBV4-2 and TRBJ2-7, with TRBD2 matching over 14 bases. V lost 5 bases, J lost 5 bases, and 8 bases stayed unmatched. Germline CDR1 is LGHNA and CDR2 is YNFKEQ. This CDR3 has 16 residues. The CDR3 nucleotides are TGTGCCAGCAGCTCGGGGACTAGCGGGAGTGGCCACGAGCAGTACTTC. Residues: CASSSGTSGSGHEQYF.

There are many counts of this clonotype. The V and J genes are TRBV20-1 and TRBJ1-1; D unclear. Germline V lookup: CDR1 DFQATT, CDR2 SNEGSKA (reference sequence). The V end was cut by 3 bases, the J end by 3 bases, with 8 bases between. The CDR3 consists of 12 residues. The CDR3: CSARVRDTEAFF. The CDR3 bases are TGCAGTGCTAGGGTTCGCGACACTGAAGCTTTCTTT.

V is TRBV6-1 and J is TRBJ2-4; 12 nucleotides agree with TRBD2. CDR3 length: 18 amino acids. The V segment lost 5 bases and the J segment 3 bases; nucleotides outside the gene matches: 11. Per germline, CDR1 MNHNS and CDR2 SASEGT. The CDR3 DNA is TGTGCCAGCAGTCTGACTAGCGGGGGTCCCCTAGTCAAAAACATTCAGTACTTC. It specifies CASSLTSGGPLVKNIQYF.

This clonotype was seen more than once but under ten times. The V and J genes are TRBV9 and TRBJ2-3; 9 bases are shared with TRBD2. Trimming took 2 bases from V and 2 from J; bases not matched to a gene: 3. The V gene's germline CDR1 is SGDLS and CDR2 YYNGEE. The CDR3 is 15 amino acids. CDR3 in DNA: TGTGCCAGCAGCGTTAGCGGGAGTTTCACAGATACGCAGTATTTT. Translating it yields CASSVSGSFTDTQYF.

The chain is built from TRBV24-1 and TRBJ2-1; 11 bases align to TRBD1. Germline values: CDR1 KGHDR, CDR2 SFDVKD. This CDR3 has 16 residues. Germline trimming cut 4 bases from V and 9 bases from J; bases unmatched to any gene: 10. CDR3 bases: TGTGCCACCAGTGACACTAGGGACAGGGGGAAGGGTGAGCAGTTCTTC. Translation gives CATSDTRDRGKGEQFF.

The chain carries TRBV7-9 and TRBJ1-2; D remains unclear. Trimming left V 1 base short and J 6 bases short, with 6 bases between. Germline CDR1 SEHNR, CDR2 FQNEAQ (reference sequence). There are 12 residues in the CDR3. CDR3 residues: CASSLVGDGYTF. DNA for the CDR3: TGTGCCAGCAGCTTAGTTGGGGATGGCTACACCTTC.

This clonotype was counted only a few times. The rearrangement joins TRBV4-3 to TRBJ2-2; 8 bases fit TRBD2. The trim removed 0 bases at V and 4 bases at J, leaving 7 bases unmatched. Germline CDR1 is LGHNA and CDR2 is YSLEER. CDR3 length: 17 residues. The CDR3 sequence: CASSQDPAGAPTGELFF. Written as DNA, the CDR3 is TGCGCCAGCAGCCAAGATCCAGCGGGAGCCCCCACCGGGGAGCTGTTTTTT.